This T cell receptor beta chain was recovered during a study of T cells after yellow fever vaccination. About the study: Preparing low-cell-number fractions relied on SMART-Seq v4 Ultra Low Input.

Between the trimmed V and J ends, which lost 5 bases and 2 bases, there was a span of 16 bases. The CDR3 loop spans 15 amino acids. Germline V gene sequence: CDR1 SGDLS, CDR2 YYNGEE. Findings and limits, study-wide: Primary-vaccination clones mostly resurfaced post-booster (around 95% CD4, 75% to 90% CD8). A limited proportion of clonotypes was detected within both the CD4 and CD8 compartments.

This clonotype was recorded a few times. Its specificity is unknown. A 5'RACE template-switching step, the method used to make TCR cDNA, added a universal primer site and UMIs. TCRdb called the 5' RACE reads again in MiXCR, with one record for every CDR3 protein. This table has about 550,000 distinct CDR3 sequences, about 19% appearing once. The chain joins TRBV9 to TRBJ2-5; D gene unclear. This sequence was found in a man aged 25 to 45 who received the YFV17D yellow fever vaccine. The input for sequencing was PBMCs, taken 15 days after the yellow fever booster vaccination. The CDR3 sequence: CASSAEPGPQETQYF. In DNA, the CDR3 is TGTGCCAGCAGTGCCGAACCGGGCCCACAAGAGACCCAGTACTTC.